The 3 T cell receptor beta chains below all came from one sample that was sequenced in a study of blood T cell repertoires in COVID-19. Produced via immunoSEQ multiplex PCR; TCRdb's table is partial and in-frame only. The sample lists tens of thousands of clones, about 90% occurring once. What was sequenced was peripheral blood. The receptors were sampled from a male donor with acute or convalescent COVID-19.

The chain uses TRBV5-1 and TRBJ1-4, with TRBD1 as a possible D gene (5 bases). Trimming took off 0 bases at V and 4 bases at J, with 7 bases between the two ends. The CDR3 runs 14 residues. CDR1 and CDR2 (germline): SGHRS, YFSETQ. In DNA form, the CDR3 reads TGCGCCAGCAGCTTGGAAGGGGTTAATGAAAAACTGTTTTTT. As protein: CASSLEGVNEKLFF. Combining the CDR3 with reference TRBV5-1 and TRBJ1-4 gives the whole variable domain KAGVTQTPRYLIKTRGQQVTLSCSPISGHRSVSWYQQTPGQGLQFLFEYFSETQRNKGNFPGRFSGRQFSNSRSEMNVSTLELGDSALYLCASSLEGVNEKLFFGSGTQLSVL.

The chain links TRBV7-2 to TRBJ2-7, with 9 bases fitting TRBD1. The CDR3 contains 15 residues. The V gene's germline CDR1 is SGHTA and CDR2 FQGNSA. With V trimmed by 5 bases and J by 3 bases, 8 bases remained unmatched. DNA for the CDR3: TGTGCCAGCAGCGTTAGTGGGACAGGGAACTACGAGCAGTACTTC. It specifies CASSVSGTGNYEQYF.

V is TRBV7-6 and J is TRBJ1-2, with TRBD1 as a possible D gene (6 bases). CDR1 is SGHVS, CDR2 FNYEAQ, per germline. The V end lost 5 bases, the J end lost 7 bases, and 17 bases lay between the germline ends. This CDR3 is 14 amino acids long. The CDR3 reads CASSPDTTGIGYTF. CDR3 coding DNA: TGTGCCAGCAGCCCCGACACGACAGGCATTGGCTACACCTTC.